This T cell receptor (beta chain) is from a study of blood T cell repertoires in COVID-19. Looking at the study overall: COVID-19 samples from acute and convalescent phases originated in the United States, Italy and Spain.

The germline V and J ends were trimmed by 4 bases and 8 bases, with 12 bases remaining between them. The CDR3 spans 13 residues. The germline V gene has CDR1 KGHSH and CDR2 LQKENI. Data came from immunoSEQ multiplex PCR; TCRdb stores just in-frame clones and leaves some out. The table includes about 160,000 clones, approximately 91% detected once. V and J are TRBV18 and TRBJ2-1, with a weak D call TRBD1 (5 bases). The sequenced sample was peripheral blood. The sequence was collected from a man aged 18 to 29 with acute or convalescent COVID-19. CDR3 coding DNA: TGTGCCAGCTCACTCGGTACAGGACATGAGCAGTTCTTC. This translates into CASSLGTGHEQFF.